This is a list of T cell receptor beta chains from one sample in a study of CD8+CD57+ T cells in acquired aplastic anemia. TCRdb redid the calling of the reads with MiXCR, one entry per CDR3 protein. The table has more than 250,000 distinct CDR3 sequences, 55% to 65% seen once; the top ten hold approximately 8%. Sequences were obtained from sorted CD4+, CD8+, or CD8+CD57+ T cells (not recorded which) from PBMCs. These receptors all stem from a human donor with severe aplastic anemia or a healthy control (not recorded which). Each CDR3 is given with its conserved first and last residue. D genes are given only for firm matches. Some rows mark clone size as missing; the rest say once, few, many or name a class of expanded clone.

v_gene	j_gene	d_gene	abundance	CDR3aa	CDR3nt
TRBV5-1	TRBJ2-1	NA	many	CASSLGSGSSYNEQFF	TGCGCCAGCAGCTTGGGAAGCGGAAGCTCCTACAATGAGCAGTTCTTC
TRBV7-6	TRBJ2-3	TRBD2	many	CASSSLAGGSTDTQYF	TGTGCCAGCAGCTCCTTAGCGGGGGGCAGCACAGATACGCAGTATTTT
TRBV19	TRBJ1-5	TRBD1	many	CASSAGTAHGQPQHF	TGTGCCAGTAGTGCGGGGACAGCTCACGGTCAGCCCCAGCATTTT
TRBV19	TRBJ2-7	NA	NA	CASSARQGNEQYF	TGTGCCAGTAGTGCACGGCAGGGAAACGAGCAGTACTTC
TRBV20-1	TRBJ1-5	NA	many	CSARDMALRQPQHF	TGCAGTGCTAGAGATATGGCCCTTCGCCAGCCCCAGCATTTT
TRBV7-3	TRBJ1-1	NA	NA	CASSLAMASTEAFF	TGTGCCAGCAGCTTGGCGATGGCGAGTACTGAAGCTTTCTTT
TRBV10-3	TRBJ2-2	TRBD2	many	CAISEWGGSNTGELFF	TGTGCCATCAGTGAGTGGGGGGGGTCGAACACCGGGGAGCTGTTTTTT
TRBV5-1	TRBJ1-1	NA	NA	CASSTGYEAFF	TGCGCCAGCAGTACAGGGTATGAAGCTTTCTTT
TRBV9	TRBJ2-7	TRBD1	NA	CASSPNRGPSYEQYF	TGTGCCAGCAGCCCCAACAGGGGGCCCTCCTACGAGCAGTACTTC
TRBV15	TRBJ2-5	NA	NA	CATSRDLGHTQETQYF	TGTGCCACCAGCAGAGATTTAGGTCATACCCAAGAGACCCAGTACTTC
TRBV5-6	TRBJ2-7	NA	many	CASSFRTDFAYEQYF	TGTGCCAGCAGCTTTCGGACGGACTTTGCCTACGAGCAGTACTTC
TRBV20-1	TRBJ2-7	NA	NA	CSAPGTLGGDEQYF	TGCAGTGCACCCGGAACGTTAGGGGGGGACGAGCAGTACTTC
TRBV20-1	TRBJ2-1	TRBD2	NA	CSARDRSGGRTGYEQFF	TGCAGTGCTAGAGACCGGTCTGGCGGGAGGACGGGCTATGAGCAGTTCTTC
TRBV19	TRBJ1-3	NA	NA	CASSIRGSSGNTMYF	TGTGCCAGTAGTATTCGGGGGAGCTCTGGAAACACCATGTATTTT
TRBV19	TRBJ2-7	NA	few	CATEGGPLREQYF	TGTGCCACCGAAGGGGGGCCCTTACGAGAGCAGTACTTC
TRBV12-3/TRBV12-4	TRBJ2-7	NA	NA	CASSLRGVVDF	TGTGCCAGCAGTTTACGGGGTGTGGTTGACTTC
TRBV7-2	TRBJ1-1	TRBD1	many	CASSGQGRTEAFF	TGTGCCAGCAGCGGACAGGGACGCACTGAAGCTTTCTTT
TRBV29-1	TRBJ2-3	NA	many	CSVRGLYTDTQYF	TGCAGCGTGCGGGGCTTATACACAGATACGCAGTATTTT
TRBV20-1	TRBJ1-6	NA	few	CSAREGVSPLHF	TGCAGTGCTAGAGAGGGGGTTTCACCCCTCCACTTT
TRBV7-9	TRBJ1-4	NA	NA	CASSLKQGTNEKLFF	TGTGCCAGCAGCTTAAAGCAGGGCACTAATGAAAAACTGTTTTTT
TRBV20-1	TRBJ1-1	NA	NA	CSASRLRWPLNTEAFF	TGCAGTGCTAGTCGATTGAGGTGGCCCCTGAACACTGAAGCTTTCTTT
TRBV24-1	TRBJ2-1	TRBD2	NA	CATSLAGLYNEQFF	TGTGCCACCAGTCTAGCGGGACTTTACAATGAGCAGTTCTTC
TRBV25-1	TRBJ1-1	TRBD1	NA	CASRQGALGAFF	TGTGCCAGCAGACAGGGGGCCCTCGGGGCTTTCTTT
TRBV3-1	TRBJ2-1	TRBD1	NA	CASSQPPPGQFYNEQFF	TGTGCCAGCAGCCAACCTCCCCCGGGACAGTTTTACAATGAGCAGTTCTTC
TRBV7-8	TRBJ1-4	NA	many	CASTLRASNEKLFF	TGTGCCAGCACCCTCCGGGCGTCTAATGAAAAACTGTTTTTT
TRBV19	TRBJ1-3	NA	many	CASSISVALTLGNTIYF	TGTGCCAGTAGTATATCCGTGGCGCTAACTCTGGGAAACACCATATATTTT
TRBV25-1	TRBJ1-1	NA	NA	CASSLSQRTEAFF	TGTGCCAGCAGTTTGTCCCAAAGGACTGAAGCTTTCTTT
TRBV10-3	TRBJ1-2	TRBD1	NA	CAISEGAGGNLGYTF	TGTGCCATCAGTGAGGGGGCAGGGGGCAATCTTGGCTACACCTTC
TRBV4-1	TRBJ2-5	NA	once	CASSQGGANSETQYF	TGCGCCAGCAGCCAAGGGGGGGCCAATTCTGAGACCCAGTACTTC
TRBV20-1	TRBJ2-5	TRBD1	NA	CSVFLDRGETQYF	TGCAGTGTTTTCCTGGACAGGGGAGAGACCCAGTACTTC
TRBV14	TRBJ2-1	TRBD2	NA	CASSPYLGLAGREQFF	TGTGCCAGCAGCCCTTACTTGGGACTAGCGGGAAGAGAGCAGTTCTTC
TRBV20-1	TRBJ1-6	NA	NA	CSARIGGVPDNSPLHF	TGCAGTGCTAGGATTGGGGGGGTCCCAGATAATTCACCCCTCCACTTT